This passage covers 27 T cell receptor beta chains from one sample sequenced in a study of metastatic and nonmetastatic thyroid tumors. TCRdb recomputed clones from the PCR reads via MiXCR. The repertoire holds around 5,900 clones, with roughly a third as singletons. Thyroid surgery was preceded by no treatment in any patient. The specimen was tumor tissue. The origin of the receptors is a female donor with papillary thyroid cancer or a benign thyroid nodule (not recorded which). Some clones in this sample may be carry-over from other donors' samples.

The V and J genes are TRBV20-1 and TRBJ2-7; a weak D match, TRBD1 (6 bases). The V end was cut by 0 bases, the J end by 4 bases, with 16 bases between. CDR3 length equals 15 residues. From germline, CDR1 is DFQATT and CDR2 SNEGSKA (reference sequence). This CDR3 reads CSARDHRRGGYEQYF. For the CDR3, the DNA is TGCAGTGCTAGAGACCACAGGCGAGGGGGATACGAGCAGTACTTC.

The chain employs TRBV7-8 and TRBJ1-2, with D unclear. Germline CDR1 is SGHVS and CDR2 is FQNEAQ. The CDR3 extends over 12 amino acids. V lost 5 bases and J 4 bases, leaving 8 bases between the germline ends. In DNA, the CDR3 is TGTGCCAGCAGCGACGAGGGCTATGGCTACACCTTC. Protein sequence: CASSDEGYGYTF.

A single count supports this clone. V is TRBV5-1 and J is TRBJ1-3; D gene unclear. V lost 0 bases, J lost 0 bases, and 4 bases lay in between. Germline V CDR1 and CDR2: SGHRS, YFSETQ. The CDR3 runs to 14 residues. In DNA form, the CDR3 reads TGCGCCAGCAGCTTGGAACCCTCTGGAAACACCATATATTTT. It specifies CASSLEPSGNTIYF.

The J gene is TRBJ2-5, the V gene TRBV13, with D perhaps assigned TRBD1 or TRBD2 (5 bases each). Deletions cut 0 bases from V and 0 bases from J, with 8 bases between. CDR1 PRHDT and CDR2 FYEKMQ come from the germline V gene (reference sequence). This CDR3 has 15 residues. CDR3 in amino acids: CASSLGGTYQETQYF. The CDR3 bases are TGTGCCAGCAGCTTAGGCGGGACGTACCAAGAGACCCAGTACTTC.

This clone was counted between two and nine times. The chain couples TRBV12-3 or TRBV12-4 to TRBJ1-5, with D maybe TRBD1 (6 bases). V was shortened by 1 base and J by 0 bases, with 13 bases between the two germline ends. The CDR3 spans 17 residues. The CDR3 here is CASSLGSGVLSNQPQHF. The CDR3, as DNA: TGTGCCAGCAGTTTAGGGTCAGGGGTCCTTAGCAATCAGCCCCAGCATTTT.

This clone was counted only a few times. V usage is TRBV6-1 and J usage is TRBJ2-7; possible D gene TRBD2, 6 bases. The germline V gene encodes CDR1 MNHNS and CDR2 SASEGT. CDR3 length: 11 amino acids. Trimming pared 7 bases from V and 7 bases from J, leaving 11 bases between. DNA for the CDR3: TGTGCCAGCACTGGGGGGAGAGAGCAGTACTTC. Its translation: CASTGGREQYF.

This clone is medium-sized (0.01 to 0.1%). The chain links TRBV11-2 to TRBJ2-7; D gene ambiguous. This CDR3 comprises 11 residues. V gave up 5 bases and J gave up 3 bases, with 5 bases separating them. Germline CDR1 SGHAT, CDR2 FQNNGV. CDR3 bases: TGTGCCAGCAGCGAAGGCTACGAGCAGTACTTC. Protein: CASSEGYEQYF.

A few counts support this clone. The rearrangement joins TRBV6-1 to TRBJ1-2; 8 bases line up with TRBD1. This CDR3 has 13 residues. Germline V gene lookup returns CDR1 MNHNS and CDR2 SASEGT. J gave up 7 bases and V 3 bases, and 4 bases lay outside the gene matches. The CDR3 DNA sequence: TGTGCCAGCAGTGAGTTCAGGGGGCTTGGCTACACCTTC. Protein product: CASSEFRGLGYTF.

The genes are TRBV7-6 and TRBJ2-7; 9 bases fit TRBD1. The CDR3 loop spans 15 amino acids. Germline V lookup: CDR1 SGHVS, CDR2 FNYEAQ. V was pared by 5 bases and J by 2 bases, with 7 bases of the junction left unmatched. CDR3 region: CASSQGQGGPYEQYF. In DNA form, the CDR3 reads TGTGCCAGCAGCCAGGGACAGGGAGGCCCCTACGAGCAGTACTTC.

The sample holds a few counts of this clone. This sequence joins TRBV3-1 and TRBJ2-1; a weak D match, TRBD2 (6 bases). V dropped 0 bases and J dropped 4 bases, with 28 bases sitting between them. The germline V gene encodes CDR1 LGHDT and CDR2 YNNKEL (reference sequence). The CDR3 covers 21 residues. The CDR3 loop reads CASSQDHPTEGLLHIYNEQFF. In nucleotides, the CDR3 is TGTGCCAGCAGCCAAGATCACCCAACGGAGGGGCTCCTCCACATATACAATGAGCAGTTCTTC.

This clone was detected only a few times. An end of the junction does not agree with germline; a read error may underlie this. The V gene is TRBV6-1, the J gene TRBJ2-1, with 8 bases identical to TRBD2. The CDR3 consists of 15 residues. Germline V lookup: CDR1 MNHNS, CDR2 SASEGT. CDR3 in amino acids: CASSVESGSGDERFF. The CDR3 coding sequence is TGTGCCAGCAGTGTGGAGAGCGGGAGTGGGGATGAGCGGTTCTTC.

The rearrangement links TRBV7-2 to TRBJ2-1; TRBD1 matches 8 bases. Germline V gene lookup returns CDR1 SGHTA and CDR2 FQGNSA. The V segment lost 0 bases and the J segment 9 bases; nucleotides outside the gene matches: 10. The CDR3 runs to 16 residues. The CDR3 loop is CASSLARWQGASEQFF. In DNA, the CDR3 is TGTGCCAGCAGCTTAGCGCGGTGGCAGGGGGCATCTGAGCAGTTCTTC.

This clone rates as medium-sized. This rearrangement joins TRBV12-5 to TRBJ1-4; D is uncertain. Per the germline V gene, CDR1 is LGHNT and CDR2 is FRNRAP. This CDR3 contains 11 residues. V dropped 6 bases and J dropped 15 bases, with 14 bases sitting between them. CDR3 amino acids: CASGIGRFMFF. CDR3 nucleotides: TGTGCTAGTGGGATCGGGAGGTTCATGTTTTTT. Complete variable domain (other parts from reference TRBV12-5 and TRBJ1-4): DARVTQTPRHKVTEMGQEVTMRCQPILGHNTVFWYRQTMMQGLELLAYFRNRAPLDDSGMPKDRFSAEMPDATLATLKIQPSEPRDSAVYFCASGIGRFMFFGSGTQLSVL.

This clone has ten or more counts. CDR3 in DNA: TGTGCCAGCTCCCCTCGGGACAGTTACAATGAGCAGTTCTTC. Translation: CASSPRDSYNEQFF. This rearrangement joins TRBV18 to TRBJ2-1, with 7 bases that match TRBD1. Trimming took 6 bases from V and 4 from J; bases not matched to a gene: 6. Germline V gene sequence: CDR1 KGHSH, CDR2 LQKENI. The CDR3 extends over 14 amino acids.

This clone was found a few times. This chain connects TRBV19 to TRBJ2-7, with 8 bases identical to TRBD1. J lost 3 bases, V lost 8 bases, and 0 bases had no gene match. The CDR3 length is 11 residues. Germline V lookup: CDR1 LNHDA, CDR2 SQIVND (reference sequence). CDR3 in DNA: TGTGCCAGTGGACAGGGCTACGAGCAGTACTTC. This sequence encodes CASGQGYEQYF.

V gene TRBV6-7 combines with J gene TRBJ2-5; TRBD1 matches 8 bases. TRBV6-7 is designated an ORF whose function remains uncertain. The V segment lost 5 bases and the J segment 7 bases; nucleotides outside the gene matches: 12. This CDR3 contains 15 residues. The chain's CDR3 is CASSVPTGQGGTQYF. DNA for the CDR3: TGTGCCAGCAGTGTACCTACAGGACAGGGAGGGACCCAGTACTTC.

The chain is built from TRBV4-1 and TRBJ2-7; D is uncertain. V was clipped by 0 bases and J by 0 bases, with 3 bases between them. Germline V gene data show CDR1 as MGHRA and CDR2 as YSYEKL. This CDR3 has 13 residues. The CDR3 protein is CASSQEASYEQYF. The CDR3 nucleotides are TGCGCCAGCAGCCAAGAAGCCTCCTACGAGCAGTACTTC.

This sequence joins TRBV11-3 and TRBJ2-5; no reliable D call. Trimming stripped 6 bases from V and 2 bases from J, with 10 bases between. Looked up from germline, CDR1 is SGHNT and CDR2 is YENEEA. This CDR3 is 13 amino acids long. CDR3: CASRRGSQETQYF. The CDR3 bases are TGTGCCAGCAGACGAGGATCTCAAGAGACCCAGTACTTC. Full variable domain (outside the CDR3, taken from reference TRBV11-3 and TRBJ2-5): EAGVVQSPRYKIIEKKQPVAFWCNPISGHNTLYWYLQNLGQGPELLIRYENEEAVDDSQLPKDRFSAERLKGVDSTLKIQPAELGDSAVYLCASRRGSQETQYFGPGTRLLVL.

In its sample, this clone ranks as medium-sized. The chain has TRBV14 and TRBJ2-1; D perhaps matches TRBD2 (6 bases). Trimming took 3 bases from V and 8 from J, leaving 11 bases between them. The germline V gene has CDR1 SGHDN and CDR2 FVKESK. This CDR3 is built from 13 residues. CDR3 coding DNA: TGTGCCAGCAGCCATGGAGGGGAGGATGAGCAGTTCTTC. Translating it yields CASSHGGEDEQFF.

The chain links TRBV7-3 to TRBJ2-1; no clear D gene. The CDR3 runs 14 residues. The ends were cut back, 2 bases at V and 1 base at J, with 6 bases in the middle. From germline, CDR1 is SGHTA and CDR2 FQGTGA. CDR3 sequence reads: CASSLGESYNEQFF. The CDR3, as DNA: TGTGCCAGCAGCTTAGGGGAATCCTACAATGAGCAGTTCTTC. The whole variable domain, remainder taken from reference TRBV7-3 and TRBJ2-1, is GAGVSQTPSNKVTEKGKYVELRCDPISGHTALYWYRQSLGQGPEFLIYFQGTGAADDSGLPNDRFFAVRPEGSVSTLKIQRTERGDSAVYLCASSLGESYNEQFFGPGTRLTVL.

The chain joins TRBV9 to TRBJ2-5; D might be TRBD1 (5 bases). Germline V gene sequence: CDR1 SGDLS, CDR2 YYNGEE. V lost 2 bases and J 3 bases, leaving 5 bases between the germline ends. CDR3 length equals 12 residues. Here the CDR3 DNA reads TGTGCCAGCAGCGTCAGGGAAGAGACCCAGTACTTC. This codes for CASSVREETQYF.

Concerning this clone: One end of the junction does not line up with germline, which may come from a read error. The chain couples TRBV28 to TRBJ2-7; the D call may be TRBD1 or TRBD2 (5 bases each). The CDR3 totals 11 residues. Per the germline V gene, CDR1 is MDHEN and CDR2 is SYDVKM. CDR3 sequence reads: CASSGTEIINF. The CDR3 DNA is TGTGCCAGCAGTGGGACGGAGATTATTAACTTC. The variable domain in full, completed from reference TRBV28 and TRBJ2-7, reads DVKVTQSSRYLVKRTGEKVFLECVQDMDHENMFWYRQDPGLGLRLIYFSYDVKMKEKGDIPEGYSVSREKKERFSLILESASTNQTSMYLCASSGTEIINFGPGTRLTVT.

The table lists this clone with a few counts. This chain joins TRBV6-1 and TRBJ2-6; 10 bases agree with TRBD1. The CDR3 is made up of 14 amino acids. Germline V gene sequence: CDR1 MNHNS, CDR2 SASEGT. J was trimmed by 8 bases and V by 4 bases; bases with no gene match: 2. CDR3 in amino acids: CASSGTGGSNVLTF. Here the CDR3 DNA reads TGTGCCAGCAGTGGGACAGGGGGGTCCAACGTCCTGACTTTC.

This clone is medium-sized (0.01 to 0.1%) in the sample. CDR3 coding DNA: TGTGCCAGCAGCCCCGCCTGGGGGACAGGGGGAAACACTGAAGCTTTCTTT. This translates into CASSPAWGTGGNTEAFF. V usage is TRBV7-2 and J usage is TRBJ1-1, with 11 bases matching TRBD1. V gave up 5 bases and J gave up 2 bases; unmatched junction bases: 10. Per the germline V gene, CDR1 is SGHTA and CDR2 is FQGNSA. The CDR3 is 17 residues long.

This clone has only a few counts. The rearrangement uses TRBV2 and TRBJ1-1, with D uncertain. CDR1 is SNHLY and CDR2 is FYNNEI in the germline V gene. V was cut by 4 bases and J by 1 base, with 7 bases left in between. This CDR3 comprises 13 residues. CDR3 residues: CASSVVANTEAFF. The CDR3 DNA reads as TGTGCCAGCAGTGTTGTCGCGAACACTGAAGCTTTCTTT.

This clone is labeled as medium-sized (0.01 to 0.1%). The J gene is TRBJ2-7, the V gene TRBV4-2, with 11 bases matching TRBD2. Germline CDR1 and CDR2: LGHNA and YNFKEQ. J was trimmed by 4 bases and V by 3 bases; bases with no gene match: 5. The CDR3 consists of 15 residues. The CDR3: CASSHLTSGSYEQYF. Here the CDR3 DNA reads TGTGCCAGCAGCCACCTTACTAGCGGGAGTTACGAGCAGTACTTC.

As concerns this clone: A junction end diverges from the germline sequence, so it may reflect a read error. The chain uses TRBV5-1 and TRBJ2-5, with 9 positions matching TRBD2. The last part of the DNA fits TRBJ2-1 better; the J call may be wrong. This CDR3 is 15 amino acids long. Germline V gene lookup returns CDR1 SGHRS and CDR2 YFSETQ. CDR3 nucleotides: TGCGCCATCAGCCTAATAGCGGGAGACTACAATGAGCAGTTCTTC. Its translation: CAISLIAGDYNEQFF.